These T cell receptor beta chains were read from a single sample in a study of T cell responses to AZD1222 COVID-19 vaccine. Assay used: immunoSEQ multiplex PCR; TCRdb lists only in-frame clones, some missing. Of about 110,000 clones listed, 80% to 95% are singletons. The sample in question was peripheral blood, obtained on day 0 of AZD1222 vaccination. The receptors shown here come from an adult in good health. Each CDR3 is given without its conserved first and last residue.

V gene,J gene,CDR3 protein
TRBV3-1/TRBV3-2,TRBJ1-6,ASSSRDNSPLH
TRBV3-1/TRBV3-2,TRBJ1-2,ASSRSGDYGYT
TRBV28,TRBJ1-4,ASSFWGDRAHLFNEKLF
TRBV29-1,TRBJ2-5,SVARDGQETQY
TRBV3-1/TRBV3-2,TRBJ2-7,ASSTTWGAGYEQY
TRBV5-1,TRBJ2-1,ASRLAGSTYNEQF
TRBV19,TRBJ2-3,ASSMTSGNTDTQY
TRBV5-1,TRBJ1-4,ASSLTGGGEKLF
TRBV12-2,TRBJ1-1,ASRFCADSGNTEAF
TRBV4-1,TRBJ2-1,ASSQDLGRSYNEQF
TRBV28,TRBJ1-5,ASAGPQPQH
TRBV4-2,TRBJ2-1,ASSQKGVINEQF
TRBV5-1,TRBJ2-7,ASSQQGADYEQY
TRBV5-6,TRBJ1-5,ASSFAGGGHYSNQPQH
TRBV9,TRBJ2-1,ASSVGGGANEQF